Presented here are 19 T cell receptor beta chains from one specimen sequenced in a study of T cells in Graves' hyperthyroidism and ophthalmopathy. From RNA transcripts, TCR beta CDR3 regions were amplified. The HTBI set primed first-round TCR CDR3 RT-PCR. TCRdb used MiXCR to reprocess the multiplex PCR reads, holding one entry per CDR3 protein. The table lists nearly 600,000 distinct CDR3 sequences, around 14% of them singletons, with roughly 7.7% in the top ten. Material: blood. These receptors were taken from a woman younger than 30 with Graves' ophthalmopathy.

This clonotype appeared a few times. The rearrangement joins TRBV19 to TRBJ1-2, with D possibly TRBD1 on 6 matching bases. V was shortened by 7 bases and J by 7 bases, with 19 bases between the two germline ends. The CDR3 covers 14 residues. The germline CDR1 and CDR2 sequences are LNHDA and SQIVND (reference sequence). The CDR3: CASTDNRAGAGYTF. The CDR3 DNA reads TGTGCCAGTACCGATAACAGGGCAGGAGCTGGCTACACCTTC.

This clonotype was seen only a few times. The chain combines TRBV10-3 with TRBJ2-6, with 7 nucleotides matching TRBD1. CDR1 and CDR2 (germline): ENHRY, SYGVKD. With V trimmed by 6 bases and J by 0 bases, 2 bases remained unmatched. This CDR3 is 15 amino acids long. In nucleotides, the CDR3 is TGTGCCATCAGCGGGACAGCCTCTGGGGCCAACGTCCTGACTTTC. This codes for CAISGTASGANVLTF.

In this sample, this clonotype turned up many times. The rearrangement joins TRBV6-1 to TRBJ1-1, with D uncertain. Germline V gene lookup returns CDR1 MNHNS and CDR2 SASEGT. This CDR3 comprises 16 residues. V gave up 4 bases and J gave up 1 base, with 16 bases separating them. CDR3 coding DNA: TGTGCCAGCAGTGCGTACCCGGGAGCCTGGAACACTGAAGCTTTCTTT. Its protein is CASSAYPGAWNTEAFF.

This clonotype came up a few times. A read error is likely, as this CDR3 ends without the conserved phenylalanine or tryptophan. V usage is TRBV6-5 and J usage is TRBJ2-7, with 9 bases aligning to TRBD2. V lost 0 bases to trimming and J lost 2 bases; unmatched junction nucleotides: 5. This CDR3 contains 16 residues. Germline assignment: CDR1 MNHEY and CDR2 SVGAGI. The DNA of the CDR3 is TGTGCCAGCAGTTACTCGACACTAGCGGGTGCCTACGAGCAGTACCTC. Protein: CASSYSTLAGAYEQYL.

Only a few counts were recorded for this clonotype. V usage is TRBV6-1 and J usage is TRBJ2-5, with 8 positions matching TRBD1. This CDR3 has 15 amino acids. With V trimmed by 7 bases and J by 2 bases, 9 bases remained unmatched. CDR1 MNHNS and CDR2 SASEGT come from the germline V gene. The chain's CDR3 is CASTPRTGKQETQYF. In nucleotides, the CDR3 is TGTGCCAGCACCCCACGGACAGGGAAACAAGAGACCCAGTACTTC.

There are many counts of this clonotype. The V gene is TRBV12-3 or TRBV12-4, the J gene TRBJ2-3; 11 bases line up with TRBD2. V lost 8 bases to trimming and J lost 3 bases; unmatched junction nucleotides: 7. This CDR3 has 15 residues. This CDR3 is CASRLTSGRTDTQYF. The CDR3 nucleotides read TGTGCCAGCCGACTCACTAGCGGGAGAACAGATACGCAGTATTTT.

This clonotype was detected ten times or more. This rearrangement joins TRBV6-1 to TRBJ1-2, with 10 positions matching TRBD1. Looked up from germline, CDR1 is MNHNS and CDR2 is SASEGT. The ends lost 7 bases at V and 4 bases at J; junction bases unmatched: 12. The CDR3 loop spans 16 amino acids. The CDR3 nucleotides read TGTGCCAGCACTCACTTGGGGACAGGGGTCTCCTATGGCTACACCTTC. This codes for CASTHLGTGVSYGYTF.

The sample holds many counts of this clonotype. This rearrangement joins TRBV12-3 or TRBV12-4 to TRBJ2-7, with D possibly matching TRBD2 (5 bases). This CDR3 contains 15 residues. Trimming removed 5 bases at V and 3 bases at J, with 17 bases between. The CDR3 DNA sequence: TGTGCCAGCAGTCCTCCCGGGATCTGGCGCTACGAGCAGTACTTC. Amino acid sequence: CASSPPGIWRYEQYF.

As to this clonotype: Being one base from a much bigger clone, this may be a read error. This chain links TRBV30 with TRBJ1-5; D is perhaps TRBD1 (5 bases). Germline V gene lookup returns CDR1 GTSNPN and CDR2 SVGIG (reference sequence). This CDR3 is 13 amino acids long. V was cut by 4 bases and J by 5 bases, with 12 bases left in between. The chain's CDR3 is CAWTRGGDQPQHF. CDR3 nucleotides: TGTGCCTGGACCCGGGGAGGGGATCAGCCCCAGCATTTT.

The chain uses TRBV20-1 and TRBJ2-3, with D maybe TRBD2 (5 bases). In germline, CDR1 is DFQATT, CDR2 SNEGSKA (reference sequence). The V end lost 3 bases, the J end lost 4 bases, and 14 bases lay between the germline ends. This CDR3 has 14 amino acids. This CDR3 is CSARWGARADTQYF. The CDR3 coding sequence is TGCAGTGCTAGGTGGGGAGCTAGAGCAGATACGCAGTATTTT.

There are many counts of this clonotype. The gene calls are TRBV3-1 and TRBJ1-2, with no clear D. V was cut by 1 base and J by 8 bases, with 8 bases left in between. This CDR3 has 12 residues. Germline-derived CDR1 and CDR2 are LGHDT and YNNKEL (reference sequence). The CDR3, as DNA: TGTGCCAGCAGCCAAGGGGCATTGGGCTACACCTTC. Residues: CASSQGALGYTF.

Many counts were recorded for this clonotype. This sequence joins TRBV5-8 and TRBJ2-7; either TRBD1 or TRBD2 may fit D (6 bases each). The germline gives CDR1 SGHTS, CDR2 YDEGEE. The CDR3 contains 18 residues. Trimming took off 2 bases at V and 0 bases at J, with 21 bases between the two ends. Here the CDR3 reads CASSLHRTRGRDSYEQYF. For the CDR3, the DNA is TGTGCCAGCAGCTTACACCGGACCCGGGGGCGCGACTCCTACGAGCAGTACTTC.

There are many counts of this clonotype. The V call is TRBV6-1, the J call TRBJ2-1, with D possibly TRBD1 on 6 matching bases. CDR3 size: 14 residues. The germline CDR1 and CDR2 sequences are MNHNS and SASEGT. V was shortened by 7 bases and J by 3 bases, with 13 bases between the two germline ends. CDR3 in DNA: TGTGCCAGCACGGGTAGGGGGTTCTACAATGAGCAGTTCTTC. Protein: CASTGRGFYNEQFF.

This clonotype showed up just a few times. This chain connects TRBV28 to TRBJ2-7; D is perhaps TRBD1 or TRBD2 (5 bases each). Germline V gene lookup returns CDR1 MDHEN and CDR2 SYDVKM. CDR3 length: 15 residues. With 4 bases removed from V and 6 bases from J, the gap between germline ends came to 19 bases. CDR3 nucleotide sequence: TGTGCCAGCAGTTCTAATTCCGGGGCAAGCGTCGAGCAGTACTTC. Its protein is CASSSNSGASVEQYF.

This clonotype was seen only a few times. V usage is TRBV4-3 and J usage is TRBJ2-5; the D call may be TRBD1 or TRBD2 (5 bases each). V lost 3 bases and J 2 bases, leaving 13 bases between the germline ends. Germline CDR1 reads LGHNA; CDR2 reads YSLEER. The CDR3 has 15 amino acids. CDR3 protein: CASSHGDLRQETQYF. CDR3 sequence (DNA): TGCGCCAGCAGCCATGGGGACCTAAGGCAAGAGACCCAGTACTTC.

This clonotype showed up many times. The CDR3 nucleotides read TGTGCCAGCAGTCTAGCGGGAGGGACTCCCGGGGAGCTGTTTTTT. Its translation: CASSLAGGTPGELFF. This chain connects TRBV6-2 or TRBV6-3 to TRBJ2-2; 12 bases are shared with TRBD2. CDR3 size: 15 residues. The V gene's germline CDR1 is MNHEY and CDR2 SVGEGT. Trimming removed 5 bases from V and 6 bases from J; junction bases left unmatched: 4.

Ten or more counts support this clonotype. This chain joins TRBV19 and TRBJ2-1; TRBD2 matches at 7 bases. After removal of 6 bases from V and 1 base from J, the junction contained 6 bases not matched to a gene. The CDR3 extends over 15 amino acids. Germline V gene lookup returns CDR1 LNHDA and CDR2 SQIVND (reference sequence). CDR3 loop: CASRSAGRSYNEQFF. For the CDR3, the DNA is TGTGCCAGTAGGTCGGCCGGGAGGTCCTACAATGAGCAGTTCTTC.

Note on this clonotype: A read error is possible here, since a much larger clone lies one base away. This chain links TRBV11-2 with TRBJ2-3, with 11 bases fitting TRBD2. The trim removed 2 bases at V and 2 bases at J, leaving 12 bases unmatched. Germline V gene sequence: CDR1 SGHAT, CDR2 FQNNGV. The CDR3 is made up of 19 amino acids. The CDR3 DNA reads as TGTGCCAGCAGCTTATCACGACGGACTAGCGGGCTTAACACAGATACGCAGTATTTT. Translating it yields CASSLSRRTSGLNTDTQYF. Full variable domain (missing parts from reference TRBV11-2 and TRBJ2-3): EAGVAQSPRYKIIEKRQSVAFWCNPISGHATLYWYQQILGQGPKLLIQFQNNGVVDDSQLPKDRFSAERLKGVDSTLKIQPAKLEDSAVYLCASSLSRRTSGLNTDTQYFGPGTRLTVL.

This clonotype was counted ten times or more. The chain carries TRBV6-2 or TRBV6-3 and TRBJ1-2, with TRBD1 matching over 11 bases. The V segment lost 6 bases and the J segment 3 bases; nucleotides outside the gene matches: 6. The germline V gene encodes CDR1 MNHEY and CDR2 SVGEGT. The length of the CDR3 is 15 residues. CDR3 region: CASSLDRGQDYGYTF. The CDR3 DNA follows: TGTGCCAGCAGCTTGGACAGGGGGCAGGACTATGGCTACACCTTC.